The 2 T cell receptor beta chains listed next were all sequenced from one sample in a study of cytomegalovirus exposure and HLA in healthy donors. The PCR ran on 60 Vbeta and 13 Jbeta primers. Sequencing was performed with immunoSEQ multiplex PCR; in TCRdb, only in-frame clones are kept and a portion is missing. The data contain around 54,000 clones, less than 85% of them singletons. Sequenced: PBMCs. These receptor sequences come from a man aged 25-40 years in good health and CMV-seropositive.

This rearrangement joins TRBV6-5 to TRBJ1-3, with unresolved D. Trimming pared 2 bases from V and 0 bases from J, leaving 8 bases between. The CDR3 spans 15 residues. The germline V gene encodes CDR1 MNHEY and CDR2 SVGAGI. The CDR3 DNA follows: TGTGCCAGCAGTTACGCAGGCAGCTCTGGAAACACCATATATTTT. Its protein product is CASSYAGSSGNTIYF.

The gene calls are TRBV2 and TRBJ2-5; D is possibly TRBD1 (5 bases). Germline CDR1 reads SNHLY; CDR2 reads FYNNEI. The CDR3 sequence is 13 residues long. V was pared by 2 bases and J by 13 bases, with 17 bases between. The CDR3 loop is CASSERGAALRYF. The CDR3 nucleotides read TGTGCCAGCAGTGAAAGGGGTGCCGCGCTTCGGTACTTC.